These 31 T cell receptor beta chains were all obtained from the same sample, sequenced in a study of blood T cell repertoires in COVID-19. Some clones are missing from TCRdb's copy, which holds only in-frame ones; the method was immunoSEQ multiplex PCR. The sample contains 250,000 to 350,000 clones, just under 90% of which appear only once. Sequenced: peripheral blood. These receptors were collected from a woman in her 50s with COVID-19, enrolled during active disease.

The rearrangement links TRBV9 to TRBJ2-1; TRBD2 might be the D (5 bases). CDR3 length: 14 amino acids. V shed 4 bases and J shed 3 bases, with 11 bases lying between them. Per germline, CDR1 SGDLS and CDR2 YYNGEE. The CDR3 sequence is CASSLTGFYNEQFF. The CDR3 bases are TGTGCCAGCAGCCTCACGGGATTCTACAATGAGCAGTTCTTC.

V is TRBV19 and J is TRBJ2-3, with a weak D call TRBD2 (6 bases). This CDR3 has 13 residues. CDR1 LNHDA and CDR2 SQIVND come from the germline V gene (reference sequence). Trimming shortened V by 10 bases and J by 0 bases, and 11 bases separated the two germline ends. CDR3 protein: CATRDWSTDTQYF. For the CDR3, the DNA is TGTGCCACCCGGGACTGGAGCACAGATACGCAGTATTTT. The full variable domain, with the rest looked up from reference TRBV19 and TRBJ2-3, is DGGITQSPKYLFRKEGQNVTLSCEQNLNHDAMYWYRQDPGQGLRLIYYSQIVNDFQKGDIAEGYSVSREKKESFPLTVTSAQKNPTAFYLCATRDWSTDTQYFGPGTRLTVL.

The genes are TRBV18 and TRBJ2-7; possible D gene TRBD1, 7 bases. Germline-derived CDR1 and CDR2 are KGHSH and LQKENI. CDR3 length: 15 residues. V was clipped by 5 bases and J by 3 bases, with 17 bases between them. CDR3 residues: CASSGGGSLGYEQYF. The DNA for the CDR3 is TGTGCCAGCTCAGGAGGGGGCTCTTTGGGCTACGAGCAGTACTTC.

The rearrangement joins TRBV27 to TRBJ1-1, with a tentative D call TRBD1 (5 bases). The CDR3 loop spans 14 amino acids. Germline V CDR1 and CDR2: MNHEY, SMNVEV (reference sequence). V lost 8 bases and J 1 base, leaving 14 bases between the germline ends. CDR3 sequence: CASGKDTKNTEAFF. In nucleotides, the CDR3 is TGTGCCAGCGGCAAGGACACAAAGAACACTGAAGCTTTCTTT.

Only one count was recorded for this clone. The chain joins TRBV6-6 to TRBJ1-5; 9 positions match TRBD1. Germline V gives CDR1 MNHNY, CDR2 SVGAGI (reference sequence). The CDR3 extends over 15 amino acids. J was trimmed by 6 bases and V by 8 bases; bases with no gene match: 11. This chain's CDR3 is CASSPGTGSGQPQHF. As DNA, the CDR3 is TGTGCCAGCTCTCCCGGGACAGGGTCCGGTCAGCCCCAGCATTTT.

The CDR3 DNA reads as TGTGCCAGCAGCTCAAAAGCGGGAGGGCCGGGGAGGATTGCCACAGATACGCAGTATTTT. The encoded protein is CASSSKAGGPGRIATDTQYF. The rearrangement uses TRBV9 and TRBJ2-3; TRBD2 matches at 10 bases. This CDR3 contains 20 residues. The J segment lost 2 bases and the V segment lost 4 bases, leaving 19 bases of the junction unmatched. CDR1 is SGDLS and CDR2 is YYNGEE in the germline V gene.

V is TRBV24-1 and J is TRBJ1-1; D perhaps matches TRBD1 (5 bases). The V gene's germline CDR1 is KGHDR and CDR2 SFDVKD. The CDR3 consists of 14 residues. Trimming took off 4 bases at V and 4 bases at J, with 12 bases between the two ends. The CDR3, as DNA: TGTGCCACCAGTGACCGGGGGGGGGTCACTGAAGCTTTCTTT. This gives the protein CATSDRGGVTEAFF.

This sequence joins TRBV7-8 and TRBJ2-7; TRBD2 matches 8 bases. The CDR3 contains 15 residues. CDR1 and CDR2 (germline): SGHVS, FQNEAQ. With 5 bases clipped from V and 0 bases from J, the junction kept 6 bases outside the gene matches. The CDR3 sequence: CASSIQLAVSYEQYF. In DNA, the CDR3 is TGTGCCAGCAGCATCCAACTAGCGGTCTCCTACGAGCAGTACTTC.

This chain joins TRBV4-1 and TRBJ1-1; D uncertain. Germline CDR1 reads MGHRA; CDR2 reads YSYEKL. Trimming shortened V by 0 bases and J by 2 bases, and 10 bases separated the two germline ends. This CDR3 region has 15 residues. The CDR3 nucleotides are TGCGCCAGCAGCCAAGATGCGGGAAAAAACACTGAAGCTTTCTTT. Residues: CASSQDAGKNTEAFF.

This sequence joins TRBV3-1 (or the pseudogene TRBV3-2) and TRBJ1-6; D is undetermined. This CDR3 has 13 amino acids. Germline V gene data show CDR1 as LGHDT and CDR2 as YNNKEL (reference sequence). Trimming shortened V by 1 base and J by 10 bases, and 8 bases separated the two germline ends. CDR3 amino acids: CASSQGKRSPLHF. The CDR3 DNA reads TGTGCCAGCAGCCAAGGAAAGCGGTCACCCCTCCACTTT.

V and J are TRBV5-4 and TRBJ2-3; TRBD2 is a possible D gene (5 bases). Germline CDR1 and CDR2: SGHNT and YYREEE (reference sequence). CDR3 length equals 17 residues. Trimming cost V 2 bases and J 0 bases, with 16 bases left between them. The CDR3 sequence: CASSLYYEGFSTDTQYF. CDR3 bases: TGTGCCAGCAGCTTATATTACGAGGGTTTTAGCACAGATACGCAGTATTTT.

The chain is built from TRBV7-9 and TRBJ2-1; maybe TRBD2 (5 bases). The CDR3 is made up of 16 amino acids. Germline lookup yields CDR1 SEHNR and CDR2 FQNEAQ (reference sequence). V was pared by 2 bases and J by 0 bases, with 11 bases between. The CDR3 reads CASSLLARSSYNEQFF. The CDR3 region has the DNA TGTGCCAGCAGCTTATTAGCGCGCAGCTCCTACAATGAGCAGTTCTTC.

CDR3 nucleotide sequence: TGCGCCAGCAGCTCTCGGACAGGGCTAGATACGCAGTATTTT. Translation: CASSSRTGLDTQYF. The chain joins TRBV5-1 to TRBJ2-3; 8 bases align to TRBD1. V was clipped by 3 bases and J by 5 bases; unmatched bases: 5. This CDR3 contains 14 residues. Germline CDR1 reads SGHRS; CDR2 reads YFSETQ. The full variable domain, its missing parts supplied by reference TRBV5-1 and TRBJ2-3, is KAGVTQTPRYLIKTRGQQVTLSCSPISGHRSVSWYQQTPGQGLQFLFEYFSETQRNKGNFPGRFSGRQFSNSRSEMNVSTLELGDSALYLCASSSRTGLDTQYFGPGTRLTVL.

J is TRBJ2-7 and V is TRBV27; 7 bases are shared with TRBD2. The V segment lost 4 bases and the J segment 7 bases; nucleotides outside the gene matches: 7. CDR1 and CDR2 (germline): MNHEY, SMNVEV (reference sequence). This CDR3 comprises 13 residues. The CDR3 nucleotides are TGTGCCAGCAGTTCCGGGCGGGGGTGGGAGCAGTACTTC. Amino acids: CASSSGRGWEQYF.

The chain is built from TRBV21-1 and TRBJ1-2; the table's D call, TRBD1, was not checked against the DNA. TRBV21-1 is reported as a pseudogene. The CDR3 consists of 17 residues. The DNA of the CDR3 is TGTGCCACCTCCCTGGGCGGCAGGGGGAGTTTCGACTATGGCTACACCTTC. This gives the protein CATSLGGRGSFDYGYTF.

This chain connects TRBV12-3 or TRBV12-4 to TRBJ2-2, with 9 bases lining up with TRBD1. This CDR3 is 12 amino acids long. V was pared by 10 bases and J by 5 bases, with 2 bases of the junction left unmatched. Here the CDR3 reads CAIQGATGELFF. DNA of the CDR3: TGTGCCATACAGGGGGCTACCGGGGAGCTGTTTTTT.

The rearrangement joins TRBV4-1 to TRBJ2-2, with 7 nucleotides matching TRBD1. Losses at the gene ends were 7 bases for V and 4 bases for J; bases not matched to a gene: 18. CDR1 is MGHRA, CDR2 YSYEKL, per germline. This CDR3 has 18 residues. CDR3 DNA: TGCGCCAGCAACGAGATTAGGTGGGGACAGCAATCCACCGGGGAGCTGTTTTTT. Translation gives CASNEIRWGQQSTGELFF.

The chain links TRBV5-1 to TRBJ2-5, with unresolved D. The CDR3 contains 14 residues. The germline CDR1 and CDR2 sequences are SGHRS and YFSETQ. V lost 4 bases and J lost 5, with 15 bases in between. The CDR3 DNA reads TGCGCCAGCAGCCTTGTAACCGGCGGCGAGACCCAGTACTTC. Translating gives CASSLVTGGETQYF. The complete variable domain, with remaining parts taken from reference TRBV5-1 and TRBJ2-5, reads KAGVTQTPRYLIKTRGQQVTLSCSPISGHRSVSWYQQTPGQGLQFLFEYFSETQRNKGNFPGRFSGRQFSNSRSEMNVSTLELGDSALYLCASSLVTGGETQYFGPGTRLLVL.

This chain connects TRBV19 to TRBJ1-1, with D perhaps matching TRBD1 (6 bases). Germline values: CDR1 LNHDA, CDR2 SQIVND (reference sequence). The length of the CDR3 is 13 residues. The ends were cut back, 9 bases at V and 3 bases at J, with 14 bases in the middle. The CDR3: CASGQLVHTEAFF. The CDR3 bases are TGTGCCAGCGGACAGCTCGTTCACACTGAAGCTTTCTTT.

The gene calls are TRBV3-1 (or the pseudogene TRBV3-2) and TRBJ2-7; TRBD2 matches at 7 bases. CDR3 length: 14 residues. CDR1 is LGHDT and CDR2 is YNNKEL in the germline V gene (reference sequence). Trimming took 10 bases from V and 6 from J; bases not matched to a gene: 15. The CDR3 nucleotides read TGTGCCACCTCTCCCGGGACTACCTTCCCCGAGCAGTACTTC. The encoded protein is CATSPGTTFPEQYF.

This chain connects TRBV15 to TRBJ2-3, with 11 bases aligning to TRBD2. Germline CDR1 and CDR2: LNHNV and YYDKDF (reference sequence). The trim removed 6 bases at V and 5 bases at J, leaving 4 bases unmatched. CDR3 length equals 14 residues. The CDR3 DNA reads as TGTGCCACCAGTAGCGGGAGGGCCAAAGATACGCAGTATTTT. This encodes CATSSGRAKDTQYF.

This sequence joins TRBV30 and TRBJ1-4, with D perhaps TRBD1 (6 bases). Deletions cut 3 bases from V and 4 bases from J, with 9 bases between. The germline V gene has CDR1 GTSNPN and CDR2 SVGIG (reference sequence). CDR3 size: 13 residues. The CDR3: CAWRQGINEKLFF. As DNA, the CDR3 is TGTGCCTGGAGACAGGGAATTAATGAAAAACTGTTTTTT.

This clone was observed once. This chain uses TRBV4-3 with TRBJ2-3; 8 bases line up with TRBD2. The CDR3 loop spans 14 amino acids. V gave up 1 base and J gave up 5 bases; unmatched junction bases: 2. Germline V gene sequence: CDR1 LGHNA, CDR2 YSLEER. CDR3 loop: CASSQVLAGDTQYF. In DNA, the CDR3 is TGCGCCAGCAGCCAAGTTCTAGCGGGAGATACGCAGTATTTT.

This chain uses TRBV3-1 (or the pseudogene TRBV3-2) with TRBJ2-2, with TRBD2 identical over 9 bases. The CDR3 spans 17 residues. With V trimmed by 0 bases and J by 6 bases, 8 bases remained unmatched. Germline V gene data show CDR1 as LGHDT and CDR2 as YNNKEL (reference sequence). As DNA, the CDR3 is TGTGCCAGCAGCCAAGACGTAGGTAGCGGGAGTCCCGGGGAGCTGTTTTTT. It translates to CASSQDVGSGSPGELFF.

The rearrangement joins TRBV30 to TRBJ1-3; a possible D gene is TRBD1 (6 bases). The CDR3 extends over 15 amino acids. From germline, CDR1 is GTSNPN and CDR2 SVGIG (reference sequence). V lost 2 bases to trimming and J lost 0 bases, with 11 bases between them. CDR3 nucleotide sequence: TGTGCCTGGAGTAGGGGGAGCAGCTCTGGAAACACCATATATTTT. It encodes CAWSRGSSSGNTIYF. The full variable domain, in which reference TRBV30 and TRBJ1-3 provide the parts outside the CDR3, is SQTIHQWPATLVQPVGSPLSLECTVEGTSNPNLYWYRQAAGRGLQLLFYSVGIGQISSEVPQNLSASRPQDRQFILSSKKLLLSDSGFYLCAWSRGSSSGNTIYFGEGSWLTVV.

The chain couples TRBV7-2 to TRBJ2-7; tentatively, D is TRBD2 (6 bases). Trimming took off 5 bases at V and 0 bases at J, with 17 bases between the two ends. The germline V gene encodes CDR1 SGHTA and CDR2 FQGNSA. This CDR3 has 16 residues. The CDR3 loop is CASSPSGGDLSYEQYF. Here the CDR3 DNA reads TGTGCCAGCAGCCCCTCCGGGGGAGACCTCTCCTACGAGCAGTACTTC.

This clone showed up just a few times. This rearrangement joins TRBV3-1 (or the pseudogene TRBV3-2) to TRBJ1-6; TRBD1 might be the D (6 bases). V lost 5 bases and J 7 bases, leaving 15 bases between the germline ends. This CDR3 has 15 amino acids. Germline assignment: CDR1 LGHDT and CDR2 YNNKEL (reference sequence). CDR3 amino acids: CASSLQDSSNSPLHF. The CDR3 DNA follows: TGTGCCAGCAGCTTACAGGACAGTTCCAATTCACCCCTCCACTTT.

The CDR3 nucleotides read TGTGCCAGCAGCTCCGGAAGGACTAGCTGGGAGACCCAGTACTTC. This gives the protein CASSSGRTSWETQYF. The V call is TRBV7-9, the J call TRBJ2-5; 8 nucleotides match TRBD2. Germline CDR1 reads SEHNR; CDR2 reads FQNEAQ (reference sequence). Germline trimming cut 4 bases from V and 5 bases from J; bases unmatched to any gene: 9. CDR3 size: 15 residues.

CDR3 amino acids: CASSPGTSGRLSSYNEQFF. CDR3 coding DNA: TGTGCCAGCAGCCCCGGGACTAGCGGGAGACTTAGCTCCTACAATGAGCAGTTCTTC. The rearrangement links TRBV11-2 to TRBJ2-1, with TRBD2 matching 14 bases. The CDR3 is made up of 19 amino acids. V lost 5 bases, J lost 0 bases, and 9 bases stayed unmatched. CDR1 is SGHAT, CDR2 FQNNGV, per germline.

This chain links TRBV18 with TRBJ2-6; a possible D gene is TRBD1 (5 bases). This CDR3 region has 15 residues. Looked up from germline, CDR1 is KGHSH and CDR2 is LQKENI. Trimming stripped 2 bases from V and 1 base from J, with 6 bases between. The CDR3 nucleotides are TGTGCCAGCTCACCAACAGGATCTGGGGCCAACGTCCTGACTTTC. Translated, it gives CASSPTGSGANVLTF.

This clone was detected only a few times. The chain carries TRBV18 and TRBJ1-2; D is unclear. The CDR3 has 12 residues. Germline lookup yields CDR1 KGHSH and CDR2 LQKENI. The ends were cut back, 1 base at V and 5 bases at J, with 5 bases in the middle. The CDR3 region is CASSPLQYGYTF. The DNA for the CDR3 is TGTGCCAGCTCACCACTACAGTATGGCTACACCTTC.